These T cell receptor beta chains were read from a single sample in a study of shared clonotypes between healthy human individuals. Assay: immunoSEQ multiplex PCR; the TCRdb copy retains only in-frame clones and omits some. The data show around 2.1 million clones, around 93% seen once. Sequencing was performed on naive CD8+ T cells from PBMCs. These TCRs come from a man aged 18 to 29 in good health. Some clones in this sample may be carry-over from other donors' samples. Both conserved end residues are part of each CDR3. Each record gives: CDR3 DNA, CDR3 protein, J gene, V gene, D gene, clone size. The D gene is left open where the match is weak. Clone size is not always given. Where it is, it says once, few, many or a class for expanded clones.

CDR3 DNA: TGTGCCGTGCTTGGGGGCGATCTGAACACTGAAGCTTTCTTT; CDR3 protein: CAVLGGDLNTEAFF; J gene: TRBJ1-1; V gene: TRBV7-6; D gene: -; clone size: -
CDR3 DNA: TGTGCCAGCAGGGTCTTGACTAATTTAGACGAGCAGTACTTC; CDR3 protein: CASRVLTNLDEQYF; J gene: TRBJ2-7; V gene: TRBV27; D gene: -; clone size: -
CDR3 DNA: TGTGCCAGCAGTTTCCGGACAGGGGGCTGGGAGCAGTTCTTC; CDR3 protein: CASSFRTGGWEQFF; J gene: TRBJ2-1; V gene: TRBV6-1; D gene: TRBD1; clone size: -
CDR3 DNA: TGTGCCATCAGGCCAGGGGGCACTAATGAAAAACTGTTTTTT; CDR3 protein: CAIRPGGTNEKLFF; J gene: TRBJ1-4; V gene: TRBV10-3; D gene: TRBD1; clone size: -
CDR3 DNA: TGTGCCACCAGGGGGTTTAACACCATATATTTT; CDR3 protein: CATRGFNTIYF; J gene: TRBJ1-3; V gene: TRBV15; D gene: -; clone size: -
CDR3 DNA: TGTGCCAGCAGCTTAGCTAGCTCCTCTCAGGATGAGCAGTTCTTC; CDR3 protein: CASSLASSSQDEQFF; J gene: TRBJ2-1; V gene: TRBV11-2; D gene: -; clone size: -
CDR3 DNA: TGTGCCAGCAGCCCCCGGGCGGGGACTGAAGCTTTCTTT; CDR3 protein: CASSPRAGTEAFF; J gene: TRBJ1-1; V gene: TRBV11-3; D gene: -; clone size: -
CDR3 DNA: TGTGCCAGTAGTATAGAAGAAGGGTACGAGCAGTACTTC; CDR3 protein: CASSIEEGYEQYF; J gene: TRBJ2-7; V gene: TRBV19; D gene: -; clone size: -
CDR3 DNA: TGTGCCAGTAGCCCGGGGGACCTTTCAGGCCGGCAGTTCTTC; CDR3 protein: CASSPGDLSGRQFF; J gene: TRBJ2-1; V gene: TRBV19; D gene: -; clone size: -
CDR3 DNA: TGTGCCAGCAGCGAGACTACGGGACACATTATACCGACTAGTGGGGATGAGCAGTTCTTC; CDR3 protein: CASSETTGHIIPTSGDEQFF; J gene: TRBJ2-1; V gene: TRBV9; D gene: -; clone size: -
CDR3 DNA: TGTGCCAGCACCCGGTGGCCCCTGGGGGAGCAGTACTTC; CDR3 protein: CASTRWPLGEQYF; J gene: TRBJ2-7; V gene: TRBV27; D gene: -; clone size: once
CDR3 DNA: TGTGCCAGCAGACGGTCGACACACTCGAACACCGGGGAGCTGTTTTTT; CDR3 protein: CASRRSTHSNTGELFF; J gene: TRBJ2-2; V gene: TRBV27; D gene: -; clone size: -
CDR3 DNA: TGTGCCAGCAGCTCTGATCCGGGACTAGCTCACGAGCAGTACTTC; CDR3 protein: CASSSDPGLAHEQYF; J gene: TRBJ2-7; V gene: TRBV5-6; D gene: TRBD2; clone size: -
CDR3 DNA: TGTGCCAGCAGCTCTCCCTACGAGCAGTACTTC; CDR3 protein: CASSSPYEQYF; J gene: TRBJ2-7; V gene: TRBV11-2; D gene: -; clone size: -
CDR3 DNA: TGTGCCAGCAGCGTAGAACGGGGCACTGAAGCTTTCTTT; CDR3 protein: CASSVERGTEAFF; J gene: TRBJ1-1; V gene: TRBV9; D gene: -; clone size: -
CDR3 DNA: TGTGCCAGCAGCCAAGCTAAAGCGGGAGGTAACTACGAGCAGTACTTC; CDR3 protein: CASSQAKAGGNYEQYF; J gene: TRBJ2-7; V gene: TRBV14; D gene: TRBD2; clone size: -